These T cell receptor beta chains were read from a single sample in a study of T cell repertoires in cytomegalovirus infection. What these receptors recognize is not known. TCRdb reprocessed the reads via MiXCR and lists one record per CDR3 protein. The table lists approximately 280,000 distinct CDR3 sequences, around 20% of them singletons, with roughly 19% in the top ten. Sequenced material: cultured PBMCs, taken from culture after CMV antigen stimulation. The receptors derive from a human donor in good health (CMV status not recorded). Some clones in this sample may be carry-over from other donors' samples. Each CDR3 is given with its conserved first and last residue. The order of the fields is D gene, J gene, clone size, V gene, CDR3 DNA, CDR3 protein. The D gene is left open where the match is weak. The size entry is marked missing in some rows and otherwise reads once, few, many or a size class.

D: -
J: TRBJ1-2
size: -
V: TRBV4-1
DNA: TGCGCCAGCAGCCAAGATCGGTTTACCCTCTATGGCTACACCTTC
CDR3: CASSQDRFTLYGYTF

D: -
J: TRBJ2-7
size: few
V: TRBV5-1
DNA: TGCGCCAGCAGCTTGTCCCAGGGCGATACCTACGAGCAGTACTTC
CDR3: CASSLSQGDTYEQYF

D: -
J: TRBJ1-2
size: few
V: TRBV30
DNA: TGTGCCTGGGAGTACTTAGACATAATCTTAGACGGCTACACCTTC
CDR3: CAWEYLDIILDGYTF

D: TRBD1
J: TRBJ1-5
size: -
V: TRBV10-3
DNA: TGTGCCATCAGTCCCAGGGGGGAGAGCAATCAGCCCCAGCATTTT
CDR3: CAISPRGESNQPQHF

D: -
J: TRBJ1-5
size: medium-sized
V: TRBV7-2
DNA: TGTGCCAGCAGCACCCAGGGAGGGGGTTACAATCAGCCCCAGCATTTT
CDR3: CASSTQGGGYNQPQHF

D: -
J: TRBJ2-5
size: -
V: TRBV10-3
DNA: TGTGCCATCAGTGATTACCCGGACACTCAAGAGACCCAGTACTTC
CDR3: CAISDYPDTQETQYF

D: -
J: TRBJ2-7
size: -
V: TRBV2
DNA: TGTGCCAGCAGTGATCCACCGAGCTCCTACGAGCAGTACTTC
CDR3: CASSDPPSSYEQYF

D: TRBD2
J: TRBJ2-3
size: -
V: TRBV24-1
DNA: TGTGCCACCAGTGATCCGACTAGCGGGAGGGGCACAGATACGCAGTATTTT
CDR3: CATSDPTSGRGTDTQYF

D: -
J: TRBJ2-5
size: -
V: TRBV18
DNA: TGTGCCAGCTCCACCTATGCCGGGGAGACCCAGTACTTC
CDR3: CASSTYAGETQYF

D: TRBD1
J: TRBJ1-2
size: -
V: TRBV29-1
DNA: TGCAGCGTTGAACAATCGGAGGGGACAGGGCCTTATCTCTATGGCTACACCTTC
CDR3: CSVEQSEGTGPYLYGYTF

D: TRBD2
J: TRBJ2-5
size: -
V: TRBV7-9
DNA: TGTGCCAGCAGCCCGAGGGCGGGAGTGAGGGGAGAGACCCAGTACTTC
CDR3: CASSPRAGVRGETQYF

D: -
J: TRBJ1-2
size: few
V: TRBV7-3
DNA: TGTGCCAGCAGCCCATTACATGGCTATGGCTACACCTTC
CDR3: CASSPLHGYGYTF

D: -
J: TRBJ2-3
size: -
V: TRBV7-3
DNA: TGTGCCAGCAGCTTATCTCCCGCAGATACGCAGTATTTT
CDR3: CASSLSPADTQYF

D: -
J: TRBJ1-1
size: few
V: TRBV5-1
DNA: TGCGCCAGCAGCGGGAGGGGGGGTACCCCTGAAGCTTTCTTT
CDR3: CASSGRGGTPEAFF

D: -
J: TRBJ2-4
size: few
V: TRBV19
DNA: TGTGCCAGTAGTCCGACGGGAGCCAAAAACATTCAGTACTTC
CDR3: CASSPTGAKNIQYF

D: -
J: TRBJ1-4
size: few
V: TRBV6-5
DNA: TGTGCCAGCAGTTCCCCACAGGGAAAACTGTTTTTT
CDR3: CASSSPQGKLFF

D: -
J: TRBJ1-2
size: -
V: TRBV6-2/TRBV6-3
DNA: TGTGCCAGCAGTGGACAAATTAACTATGGCTACACCTTC
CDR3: CASSGQINYGYTF

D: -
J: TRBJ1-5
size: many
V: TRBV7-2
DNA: TGTGCCAGCAGCTTAGAGGGGTTGAGCAATCAGCCCCAGCATTTT
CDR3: CASSLEGLSNQPQHF

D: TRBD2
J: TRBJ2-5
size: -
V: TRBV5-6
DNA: TGTGCCAGCAGCTTACCTAGCGGGAGGGGAGAGACCCAGTACTTC
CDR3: CASSLPSGRGETQYF

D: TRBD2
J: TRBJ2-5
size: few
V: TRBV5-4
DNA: TGTGCCAGCAGACCCGGAGGGGCTAGCGGTAAAGAGACCCAGTACTTC
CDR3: CASRPGGASGKETQYF

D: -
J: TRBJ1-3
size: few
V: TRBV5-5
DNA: TGTGCCAGCAGCTTGGCCTTGTCCTCCGCTGGAAACACCATATATTTT
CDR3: CASSLALSSAGNTIYF

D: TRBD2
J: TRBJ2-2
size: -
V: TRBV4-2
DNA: TGTGCCAGCAGCCAACAAACTAGCGGGAGGCCGAACACCGGGGAGCTGTTTTTT
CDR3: CASSQQTSGRPNTGELFF

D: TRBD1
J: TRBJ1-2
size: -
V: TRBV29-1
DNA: TGCAGCGTCGACAGGGGCGGGGGCTACACCTTC
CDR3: CSVDRGGGYTF

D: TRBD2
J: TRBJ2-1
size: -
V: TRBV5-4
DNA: TGTGCCAGCAGGCCGACTAGCGGGCGTGCGGATGAGCAGTTCTTC
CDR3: CASRPTSGRADEQFF

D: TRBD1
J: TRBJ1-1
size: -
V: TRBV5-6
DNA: TGTGCCAGCCGAAAAACCCAACTTACAGGGGCTGGGACTGAAGCTTTCTTT
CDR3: CASRKTQLTGAGTEAFF

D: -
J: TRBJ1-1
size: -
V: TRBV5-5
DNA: TGTGCCAGCAGCTTGTACGACACTGAAGCTTTCTTT
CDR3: CASSLYDTEAFF

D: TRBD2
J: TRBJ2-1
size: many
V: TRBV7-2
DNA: TGTGCCAGCAGCCCGGGGGGAGCGGCCCTTGGGCAGTTCTTC
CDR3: CASSPGGAALGQFF

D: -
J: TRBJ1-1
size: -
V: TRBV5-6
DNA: TGTGCCAGCAGCTGGGGGACCGCTGAAGCTTTCTTT
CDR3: CASSWGTAEAFF

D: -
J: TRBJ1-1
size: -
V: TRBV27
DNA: TGTGCCAGCAGTTCACGGCGCTTAGGGACTGAAGCTTTCTTT
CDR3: CASSSRRLGTEAFF

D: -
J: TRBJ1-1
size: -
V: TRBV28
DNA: TGTGCCAGCAGTTCTCAAGTCATGAACACTGAAGCTTTCTTT
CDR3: CASSSQVMNTEAFF

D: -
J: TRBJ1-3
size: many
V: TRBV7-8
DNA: TGTGCCAGCAGCTTAGTAGGAGGATTCTCTGGAAACACCATATATTTT
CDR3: CASSLVGGFSGNTIYF

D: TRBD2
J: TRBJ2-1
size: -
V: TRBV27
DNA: TGTGCCAGCAGTTCGGGAGGTGGGCTCCTTCGCTACAATGAGCAGTTCTTC
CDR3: CASSSGGGLLRYNEQFF

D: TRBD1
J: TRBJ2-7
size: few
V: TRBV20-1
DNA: TGCAGTGCTAGAGACCGACAGGGGACCCCCTACGAGCAGTACTTC
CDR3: CSARDRQGTPYEQYF

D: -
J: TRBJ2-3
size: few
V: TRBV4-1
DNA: TGCGCCAGCAGCCAAGGCTCAGCGGCACTGGATACGCAGTATTTT
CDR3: CASSQGSAALDTQYF

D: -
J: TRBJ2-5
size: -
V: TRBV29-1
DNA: TGCAGCGTGCGGAACCCAAGGGAGACCCAGTACTTC
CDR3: CSVRNPRETQYF

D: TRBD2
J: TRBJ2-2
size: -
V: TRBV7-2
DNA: TGTGCCAGCAGCCGAGGGGCGGGAGGCACGAACACCGGGGAGCTGTTTTTT
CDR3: CASSRGAGGTNTGELFF

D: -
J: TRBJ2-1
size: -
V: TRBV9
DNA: TGTGCCAGCAGCGTAGGAACGGGATCCCCCAATGAGCAGTTCTTC
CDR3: CASSVGTGSPNEQFF

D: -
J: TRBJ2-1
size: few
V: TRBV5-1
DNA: TGCGCCAGCAGCTGGGGGCTAGGCGGAATCGATGAGCAGTTCTTC
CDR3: CASSWGLGGIDEQFF

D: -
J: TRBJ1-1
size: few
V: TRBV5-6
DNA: TGTGCCAGCATGGTCCCGGGAGGGACTGAAGCTTTCTTT
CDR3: CASMVPGGTEAFF

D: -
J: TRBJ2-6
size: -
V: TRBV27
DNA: TGTGCCAGCAGTAGCCACTCTGGGGCCAACGTCCTGACTTTC
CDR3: CASSSHSGANVLTF

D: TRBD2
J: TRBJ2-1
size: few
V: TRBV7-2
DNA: TGTGCCAGCAGCTTGCTAGCGGGAGGGCCCCACAATGAGCAGTTCTTC
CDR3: CASSLLAGGPHNEQFF

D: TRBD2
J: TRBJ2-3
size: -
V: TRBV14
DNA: TGTGCCAGCAGCCAAGTCGATAGCGGGAGGGCCCCAGATACGCAGTATTTT
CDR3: CASSQVDSGRAPDTQYF

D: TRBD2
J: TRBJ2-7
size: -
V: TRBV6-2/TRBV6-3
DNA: TGTGCCAGCGAACTAGCGGGTGTCTCCTACGAGCAGTACTTC
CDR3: CASELAGVSYEQYF

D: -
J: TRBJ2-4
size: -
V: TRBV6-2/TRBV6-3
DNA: TGTGCCAGCAGTTACGACCCCCGGTCGGGAGCCAAAAACATTCAGTACTTC
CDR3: CASSYDPRSGAKNIQYF